What follows are 16 T cell receptor beta chains derived from one specimen sequenced in a study of T cells after yellow fever vaccination. TCRdb itself ran the 5' RACE reads through MiXCR, one entry per CDR3 protein. The sample includes 95,000 to 150,000 distinct CDR3 sequences, 7.4% of them seen just once. The specimen was CD4+ T cells sorted from PBMCs, collected about 10 days after the first yellow fever vaccination. The receptor set was obtained from a man in his late teens or twenties who received the YFV17D yellow fever vaccine.

This clonotype has ten or more counts. J is TRBJ1-3 and V is TRBV18; 7 bases are shared with TRBD1. J gave up 1 base and V 8 bases, and 5 bases lay outside the gene matches. The CDR3 runs to 14 residues. The germline gives CDR1 KGHSH, CDR2 LQKENI. CDR3 in DNA: TGTGCCAGCAGTCCACAGGGGTCTGGAAACACCATATATTTT. Its translation is CASSPQGSGNTIYF.

This clonotype came up many times. The chain uses TRBV5-4 and TRBJ2-5; D is unclear. There are 14 residues in the CDR3. The germline gives CDR1 SGHNT, CDR2 YYREEE (reference sequence). V lost 0 bases, J lost 5 bases, and 11 bases lay in between. The CDR3, as DNA: TGTGCCAGCAGCTTGGCCGGGCGAAGGGAGACCCAGTACTTC. Its translation is CASSLAGRRETQYF.

This clonotype was detected ten times or more. The J gene is TRBJ2-4, the V gene TRBV29-1; 7 nucleotides line up with TRBD2. There are 13 residues in the CDR3. The V segment lost 8 bases and the J segment 6 bases; nucleotides outside the gene matches: 10. Looked up from germline, CDR1 is SQVTM and CDR2 is ANQGSEA. The CDR3 loop reads CSILVSGGNIQYF. As DNA, the CDR3 is TGCAGCATCTTGGTTTCGGGAGGAAACATTCAGTACTTC.

This clonotype was seen repeatedly, ten times or more. The V call is TRBV18, the J call TRBJ2-7; the D gene is possibly TRBD2 (5 bases). CDR3 length: 14 amino acids. V was pared by 3 bases and J by 6 bases, with 15 bases between. Germline CDR1 is KGHSH and CDR2 is LQKENI. The CDR3 region has the DNA TGTGCCAGCTCACCCGGGGTGACGCTAGGCGAGCAGTACTTC. Protein sequence: CASSPGVTLGEQYF.

Notes on this clonotype: This clone may be a read error of a much larger clone one base away. J is TRBJ2-7 and V is TRBV29-1; possibly TRBD1 or TRBD2 for D (5 bases each). CDR3 length: 11 residues. The germline V gene has CDR1 SQVTM and CDR2 ANQGSEA. V was clipped by 3 bases and J by 12 bases, with 15 bases between them. CDR3 residues: CSVDGDVGGYF. DNA of the CDR3: TGCAGCGTTGATGGGGACGTCGGTGGGTACTTC.

This clonotype was recorded many times. The chain combines TRBV29-1 with TRBJ1-1; 7 bases agree with TRBD1. The V segment lost 5 bases and the J segment 1 base; nucleotides outside the gene matches: 4. This CDR3 has 13 residues. Germline V gives CDR1 SQVTM, CDR2 ANQGSEA. This CDR3 reads CSVSDRQNTEAFF. The CDR3 region has the DNA TGCAGCGTTTCGGACAGGCAGAACACTGAAGCTTTCTTT.

Many counts were recorded for this clonotype. The chain combines TRBV4-3 with TRBJ1-3; 7 positions agree with TRBD1. J gave up 3 bases and V 4 bases, and 12 bases lay outside the gene matches. Germline CDR1 is LGHNA and CDR2 is YSLEER. There are 17 residues in the CDR3. CDR3 DNA: TGCGCCAGCAGCCCCAGGCAATCAGGGGGACTTGGAAACACCATATATTTT. Amino acid sequence: CASSPRQSGGLGNTIYF.

This clonotype has a count of ten or more. The chain recombines TRBV6-2 or TRBV6-3 with TRBJ1-2; D remains unclear. The V end was cut by 4 bases, the J end by 4 bases, with 13 bases between. The CDR3 sequence is 14 residues long. Germline CDR1 is MNHEY and CDR2 is SVGEGT. The CDR3 DNA reads as TGTGCCAGCAGTTCGAACAGCCTCTCCTATGGCTACACCTTC. Residues: CASSSNSLSYGYTF.

This clonotype was observed at least ten times. The chain uses TRBV6-4 and TRBJ1-5, with 8 bases fitting TRBD1. Germline CDR1 is MRHNA and CDR2 is SNTAGT. The length of the CDR3 is 19 residues. J was trimmed by 5 bases and V by 2 bases; bases with no gene match: 17. The CDR3 region has the DNA TGTGCCAGCAGTGACGGGGTCGAGGGAGACAGGGGTTCCGATCAGCCCCAGCATTTT. Protein sequence: CASSDGVEGDRGSDQPQHF.

This clonotype was counted at least ten times. The V call is TRBV29-1, the J call TRBJ2-4; D perhaps matches TRBD1 (6 bases). Trimming left V 4 bases short and J 1 base short, with 20 bases between. This CDR3 is 17 amino acids long. In germline, CDR1 is SQVTM, CDR2 ANQGSEA. CDR3 sequence: CSVVRGAHKSAKNIQYF. The DNA for the CDR3 is TGCAGCGTTGTCAGGGGCGCTCATAAGTCGGCCAAAAACATTCAGTACTTC.

CDR3 bases: TGTGCCAGCAAACGGGACCAATACAATGAGCAGTTCTTC. Amino acids: CASKRDQYNEQFF. The chain links TRBV6-8 to TRBJ2-1, with D perhaps being TRBD1 or TRBD2 (5 bases each). V was shortened by 7 bases and J by 4 bases, with 11 bases between the two germline ends. Germline CDR1 MNHGY, CDR2 SAAAGT. CDR3 length: 13 residues.

Ten or more counts support this clonotype. The genes are TRBV5-1 and TRBJ2-4; either TRBD1 or TRBD2 may supply D (6 bases each). The CDR3 loop spans 14 amino acids. V lost 4 bases and J 8 bases, leaving 16 bases between the germline ends. Germline-derived CDR1 and CDR2 are SGHRS and YFSETQ. The CDR3 DNA sequence: TGCGCCAGCAGCAAAGGGGGGTCAGTGGACATTCAGTACTTC. Amino acid sequence: CASSKGGSVDIQYF.

In its sample, this clonotype was seen many times. The gene calls are TRBV11-2 and TRBJ2-3, with 10 bases that match TRBD1. This CDR3 region has 15 residues. The junction had 5 bases not matched to a gene; V was cut back by 4 bases and J by 4 bases. Germline loops: CDR1 SGHAT, CDR2 FQNNGV. The CDR3 is CASSSWTGGADTQYF. CDR3 DNA sequence: TGTGCCAGCAGCTCGTGGACAGGGGGAGCAGATACGCAGTATTTT.

This clonotype has more than one count but fewer than ten. The chain has TRBV7-3 and TRBJ2-2; TRBD2 agrees at 7 bases. Unmatched junction bases numbered 1, after V lost 6 bases and J lost 3 bases. The V gene's germline CDR1 is SGHTA and CDR2 FQGTGA. This CDR3 is built from 13 residues. The CDR3 sequence is CASRGGDTGELFF. In DNA form, the CDR3 reads TGTGCCAGCAGGGGGGGGGACACCGGGGAGCTGTTTTTT.

This clonotype was observed many times. This chain connects TRBV6-5 to TRBJ1-3; D possibly corresponds to TRBD1 (6 bases). V lost 2 bases and J 4 bases, leaving 18 bases between the germline ends. CDR3 length: 17 amino acids. Looked up from germline, CDR1 is MNHEY and CDR2 is SVGAGI. The CDR3 loop reads CASSYTQSQGVGNTIYF. CDR3 sequence (DNA): TGTGCCAGCAGTTACACCCAATCACAGGGAGTCGGAAACACCATATATTTT.

J is TRBJ2-3 and V is TRBV7-3; the match to TRBD2 covers 11 bases. CDR3 length: 14 amino acids. From germline, CDR1 is SGHTA and CDR2 FQGTGA. V trimming: 8 bases; J trimming: 5 bases; junction bases outside the gene matches: 6. The CDR3 sequence: CASLAGGLGDTQYF. CDR3 DNA sequence: TGTGCCAGCTTAGCGGGGGGGCTGGGAGATACGCAGTATTTT.